What follows is one T cell receptor beta chain and its context. Antigen unknown. This record belongs to a study of cytomegalovirus exposure and HLA in healthy donors. Study outcomes and limitations: Earlier results showed most TCR beta V segments being productive about 87% or about 30% of the time. For TCR beta chains, V- and J-gene trimming was later linked to a missense DCLRE1C variant. A few CMV-associated chains were confirmed in vitro to be specific for CMV antigens. Clonal expansion was found to be greater in HLA-associated TCR beta chains than in equally common others in a later analysis.

Germline V gene sequence: CDR1 SGHTA, CDR2 FQGNSA. CDR3 length: 14 residues. The ends were cut back, 1 base at V and 2 bases at J, with 9 bases in the middle. Primers for the PCR totalled 60 Vbeta and 13 Jbeta. Data came from immunoSEQ multiplex PCR; TCRdb stores just in-frame clones and leaves some out. The sample includes over 150,000 clones, roughly four fifths of them seen just once. The clonotype originates from a woman aged 50 to 60 in good health and CMV-seronegative. J is TRBJ2-7 and V is TRBV7-2, with no clear D. The sample was PBMCs. The CDR3: CASSLGNPPYEQYF. In nucleotides, the CDR3 is TGTGCCAGCAGCTTAGGTAATCCCCCCTACGAGCAGTACTTC.